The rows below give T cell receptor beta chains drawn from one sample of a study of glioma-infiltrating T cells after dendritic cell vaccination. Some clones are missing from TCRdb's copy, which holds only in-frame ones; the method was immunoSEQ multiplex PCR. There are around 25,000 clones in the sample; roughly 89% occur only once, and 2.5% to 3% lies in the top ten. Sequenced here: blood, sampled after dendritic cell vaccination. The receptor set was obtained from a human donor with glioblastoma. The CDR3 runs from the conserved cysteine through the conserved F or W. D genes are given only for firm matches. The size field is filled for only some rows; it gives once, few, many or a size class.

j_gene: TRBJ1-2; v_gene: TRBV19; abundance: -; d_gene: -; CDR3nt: TGTGCCAGTAGTATTGGGCCAGATTGGGGCTACACCTTC; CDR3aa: CASSIGPDWGYTF
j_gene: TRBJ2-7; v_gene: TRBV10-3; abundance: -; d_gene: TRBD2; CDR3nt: TGTGCCATCAGCTCGACTAGCGGGGGATCCTACGAGCAGTACTTC; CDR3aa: CAISSTSGGSYEQYF
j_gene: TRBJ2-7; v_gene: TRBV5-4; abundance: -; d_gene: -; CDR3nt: TGTGCCAGCAGCTTCAAAGGGAGGTACGAGCAGTACTTC; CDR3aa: CASSFKGRYEQYF
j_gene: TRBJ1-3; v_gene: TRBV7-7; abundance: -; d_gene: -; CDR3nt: TGTGCTAGCAGGTTGACCCCGGGTGGAAACACCATATATTTT; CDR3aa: CASRLTPGGNTIYF
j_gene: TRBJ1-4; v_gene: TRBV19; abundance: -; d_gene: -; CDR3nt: TGTGCCAGTAGTATAAATATCGGTAGAGTGGATGAAAAACTGTTTTTT; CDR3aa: CASSINIGRVDEKLFF
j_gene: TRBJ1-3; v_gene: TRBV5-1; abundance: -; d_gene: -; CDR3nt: TGCGCCAGCAGCTTGGCGTTTGGGGCTTCTGGAAACACCATATATTTT; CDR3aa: CASSLAFGASGNTIYF
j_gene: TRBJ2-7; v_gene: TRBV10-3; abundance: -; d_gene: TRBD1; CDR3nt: TGTGCCAGCACCGGGACAGACATGGGCGAGCAGTACTTC; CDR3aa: CASTGTDMGEQYF
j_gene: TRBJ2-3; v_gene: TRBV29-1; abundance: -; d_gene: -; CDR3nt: TGCAGCGTTATCAGGGTTAGGACAGATACGCAGTATTTT; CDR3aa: CSVIRVRTDTQYF
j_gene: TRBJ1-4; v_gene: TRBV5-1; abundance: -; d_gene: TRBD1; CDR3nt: TGCGCCAGCAGCTTGGGACAGGGATATGAAAAACTGTTTTTT; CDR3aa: CASSLGQGYEKLFF
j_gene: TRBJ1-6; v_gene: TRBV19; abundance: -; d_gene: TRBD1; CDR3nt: TGTGCCAGTAGTCCGGGACAGGCTGCTAATTCACCCCTCCACTTT; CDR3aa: CASSPGQAANSPLHF
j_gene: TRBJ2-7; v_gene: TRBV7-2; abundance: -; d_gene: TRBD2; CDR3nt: TGTGCCAGCAGTCGACTAGCGTCTGGCGAGCAGTACTTC; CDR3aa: CASSRLASGEQYF
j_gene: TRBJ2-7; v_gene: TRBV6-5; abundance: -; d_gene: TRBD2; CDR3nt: TGTGCCAGCAGTACCCCGGGGGGAGCCGAGCAGTACTTC; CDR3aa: CASSTPGGAEQYF
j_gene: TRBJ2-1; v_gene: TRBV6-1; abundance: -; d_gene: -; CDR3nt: TGTGCCAGCAGTCTCCAGAACTCCTACAATGAGCAGTTCTTC; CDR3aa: CASSLQNSYNEQFF
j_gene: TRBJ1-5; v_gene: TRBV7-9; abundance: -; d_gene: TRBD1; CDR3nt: TGTGCCAGCAGCTTGTCCGGGGGGGACAGGGGAAACGGGCAGCCCCAGCATTTT; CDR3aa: CASSLSGGDRGNGQPQHF
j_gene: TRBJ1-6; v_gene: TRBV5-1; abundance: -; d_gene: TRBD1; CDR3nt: TGCGCCAGCAGCCGGCTGGCAGGGGGAGATAATTCACCCCTCCACTTT; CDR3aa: CASSRLAGGDNSPLHF
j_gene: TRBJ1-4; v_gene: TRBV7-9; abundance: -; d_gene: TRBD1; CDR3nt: TGTGCCAGCAGCTTATACCCGACAGGGACAAAAGGACTGTTTTTT; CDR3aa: CASSLYPTGTKGLFF
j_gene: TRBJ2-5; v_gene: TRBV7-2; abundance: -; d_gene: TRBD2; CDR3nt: TGTGCCAGCAGCTTAGTGCTGGGGAGGGTGGAAGAGACCCAGTACTTC; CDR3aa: CASSLVLGRVEETQYF
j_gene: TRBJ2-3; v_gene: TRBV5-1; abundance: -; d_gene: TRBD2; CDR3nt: TGCGCCAGCAGCTTGGCCCCGACTAGCGGGGGGGGCGCAGATACGCAGTATTTT; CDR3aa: CASSLAPTSGGGADTQYF
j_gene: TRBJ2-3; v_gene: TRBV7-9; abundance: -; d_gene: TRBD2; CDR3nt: TGTGCCAGCAGCTTATCGAACGGGGGGGAACCCACAGATACGCAGTATTTT; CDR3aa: CASSLSNGGEPTDTQYF
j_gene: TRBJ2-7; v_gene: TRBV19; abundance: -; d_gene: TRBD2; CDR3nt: TGTGCCAGTAGTAGATCTAGCGGGGTTTACGAGCAGTACTTC; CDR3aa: CASSRSSGVYEQYF
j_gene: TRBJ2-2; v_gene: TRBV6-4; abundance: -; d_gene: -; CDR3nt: TGTGCCAGCAGTCAGGGAAGGGGCACCGGGGAGCTGTTTTTT; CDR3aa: CASSQGRGTGELFF
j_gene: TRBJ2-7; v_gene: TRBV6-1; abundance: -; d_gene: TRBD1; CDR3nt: TGTGCCAGCAGTGAAGCAATAACAGGGGGCTACGAGCAGTACTTC; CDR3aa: CASSEAITGGYEQYF
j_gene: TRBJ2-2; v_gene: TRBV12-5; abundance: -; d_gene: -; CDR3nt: TGTGCTAGTCGTTTTTGCAACAGCCTCGCGAACACCGGGGAGCTGTTTTTT; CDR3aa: CASRFCNSLANTGELFF
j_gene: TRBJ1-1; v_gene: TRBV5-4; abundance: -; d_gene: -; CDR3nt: TGTGCCAGCAGCTTGGTTGCGCCTGACACTGAAGCTTTCTTT; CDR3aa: CASSLVAPDTEAFF
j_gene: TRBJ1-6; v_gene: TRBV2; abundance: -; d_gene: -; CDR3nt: TGTGCCAGCGGGTCCCATCGGACTGGCGCACCCCTCCACTTT; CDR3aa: CASGSHRTGAPLHF
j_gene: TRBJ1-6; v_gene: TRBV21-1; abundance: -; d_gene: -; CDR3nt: TGTGCCAGCAGCCTCGCGTGGTATAATTCACCCCTCCACTTT; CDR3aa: CASSLAWYNSPLHF
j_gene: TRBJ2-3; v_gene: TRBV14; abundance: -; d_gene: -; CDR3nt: TGTGCCAGCAGCCCTTTCATGGCATTGCAGTATTTT; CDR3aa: CASSPFMALQYF
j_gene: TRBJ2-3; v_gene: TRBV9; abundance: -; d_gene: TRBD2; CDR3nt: TGTGCCAGCAGCGTGAGCGGGCGGGAGGTGGATACGCAGTATTTT; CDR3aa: CASSVSGREVDTQYF
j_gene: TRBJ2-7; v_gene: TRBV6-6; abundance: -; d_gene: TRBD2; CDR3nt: TGTGCCAGCAGTTACTATGGGGGGGAGTACGAGCAGTACTTC; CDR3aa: CASSYYGGEYEQYF
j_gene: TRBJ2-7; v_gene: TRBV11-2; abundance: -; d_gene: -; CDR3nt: TGTGCCAGCAGCCCGATCACAGGGTCGAGATCCTACGAGCAGTACTTC; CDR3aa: CASSPITGSRSYEQYF
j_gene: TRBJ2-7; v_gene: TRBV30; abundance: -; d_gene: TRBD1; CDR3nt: TGTGCCTGGAGCAAGGGACAGGGGGTTTTCAACGGACAGTACTTC; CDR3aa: CAWSKGQGVFNGQYF
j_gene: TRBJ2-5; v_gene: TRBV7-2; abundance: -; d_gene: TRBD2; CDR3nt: TGTGCCAGCAGCCCCACTCGGGGCGGGGGGCATGAAGAGACCCAGTACTTC; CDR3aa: CASSPTRGGGHEETQYF
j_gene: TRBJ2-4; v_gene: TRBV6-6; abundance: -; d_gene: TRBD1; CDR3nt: TGTGCCAGCAGTCACTCCGACAGGGGGGGAAACATTCAGTACTTC; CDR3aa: CASSHSDRGGNIQYF
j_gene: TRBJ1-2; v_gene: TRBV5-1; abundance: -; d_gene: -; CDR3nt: TGCGCCAGCAGCTTGGAGGCGGCAAACTATGGCTACACCTTC; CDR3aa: CASSLEAANYGYTF
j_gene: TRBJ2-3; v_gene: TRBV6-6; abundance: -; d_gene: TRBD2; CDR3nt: TGTGCCAGCAACCTCGGGACTAGCGGGGAAAATACGCAGTATTTT; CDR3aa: CASNLGTSGENTQYF
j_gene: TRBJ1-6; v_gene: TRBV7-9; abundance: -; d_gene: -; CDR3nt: TGTGCCAGCAGCTTAGGCGCAGGGTTTTATAATTCACCCCTCCACTTT; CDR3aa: CASSLGAGFYNSPLHF
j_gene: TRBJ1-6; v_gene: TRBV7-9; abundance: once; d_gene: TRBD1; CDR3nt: TGTGCCAGCAGCTCAGGGGGCCGGTATTCACCCCTCCACTTT; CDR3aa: CASSSGGRYSPLHF
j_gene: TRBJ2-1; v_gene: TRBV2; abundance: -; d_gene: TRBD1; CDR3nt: TGTGCCAGCAGTGAGGGGACAGGGCACACGAATGAGCAGTTCTTC; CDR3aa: CASSEGTGHTNEQFF
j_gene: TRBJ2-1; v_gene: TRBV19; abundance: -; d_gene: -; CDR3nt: TGTGCCAGTAGTATAACGGGGGAACGTAATGAGCAGTTCTTC; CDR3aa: CASSITGERNEQFF
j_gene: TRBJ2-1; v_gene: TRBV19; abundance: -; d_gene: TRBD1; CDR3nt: TGTGCCAGTAGCCCCAGGGGTCAGGGGGATGAGCAGTTCTTC; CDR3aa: CASSPRGQGDEQFF
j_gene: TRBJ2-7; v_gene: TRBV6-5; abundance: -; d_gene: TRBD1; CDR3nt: TGTGCCAGCAGGAAGACAACAGGGGACCCCTACGAGCAGTACTTC; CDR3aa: CASRKTTGDPYEQYF
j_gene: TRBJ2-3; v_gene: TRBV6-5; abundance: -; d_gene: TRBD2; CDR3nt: TGTGCCAGTAGTTACGGGGGGGGCACTAGCACAGATACGCAGTATTTT; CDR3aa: CASSYGGGTSTDTQYF
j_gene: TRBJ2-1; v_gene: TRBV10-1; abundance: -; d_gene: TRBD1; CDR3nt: TGCGCCAATCCGGACAGGGATGACAATGAGCAGTTCTTC; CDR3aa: CANPDRDDNEQFF
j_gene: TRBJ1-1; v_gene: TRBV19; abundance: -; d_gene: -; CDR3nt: TGTGCCAGTAGTATAGGGCGGGGGGCGCTCACTGAAGCTTTCTTT; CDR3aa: CASSIGRGALTEAFF
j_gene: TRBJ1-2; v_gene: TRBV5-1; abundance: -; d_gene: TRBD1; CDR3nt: TGCGCCAGCAGCTACCTAGACAGGGACTATGGCTACACCTTC; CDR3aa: CASSYLDRDYGYTF
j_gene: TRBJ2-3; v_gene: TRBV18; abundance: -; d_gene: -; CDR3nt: TGTGCCAGCTCAGGGACTAGCACAGATACGCAGTATTTT; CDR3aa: CASSGTSTDTQYF
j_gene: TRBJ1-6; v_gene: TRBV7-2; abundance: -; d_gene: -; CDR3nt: TGTGCCAGCAGGAACAGACAGGCCAATTCACCCCTCCACTTT; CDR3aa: CASRNRQANSPLHF
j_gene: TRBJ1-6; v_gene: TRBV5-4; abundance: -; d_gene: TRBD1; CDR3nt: TGTGCCAGCAGCCCGGACAGGAGCTCCTATAATTCACCCCTCCACTTT; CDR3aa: CASSPDRSSYNSPLHF
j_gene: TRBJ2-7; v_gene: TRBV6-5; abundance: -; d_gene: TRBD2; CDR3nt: TGTGCCAGCAGTTACGGCTCTAGCGGGGGTACCTACGAGCAGTACTTC; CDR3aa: CASSYGSSGGTYEQYF
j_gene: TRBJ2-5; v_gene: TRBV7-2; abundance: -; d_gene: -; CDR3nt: TGTGCCAGCAGCCCAACCGGAGAGACCCAGTACTTC; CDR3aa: CASSPTGETQYF
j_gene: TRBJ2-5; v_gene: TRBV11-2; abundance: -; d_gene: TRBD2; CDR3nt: TGTGCCAGCAGTTCGACTAGCGGGGGGGCTGGGGAGACCCAGTACTTC; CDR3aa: CASSSTSGGAGETQYF
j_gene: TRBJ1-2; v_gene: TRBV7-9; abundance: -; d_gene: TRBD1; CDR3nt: TGTGCCAGCAGCTACCAGGGGGGTAACTATGGCTACACCTTC; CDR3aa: CASSYQGGNYGYTF
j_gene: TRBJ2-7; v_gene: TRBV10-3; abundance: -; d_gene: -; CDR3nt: TGTGCCATCAGCCCCAGGGGGGACTCCTACGAGCAGTACTTC; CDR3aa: CAISPRGDSYEQYF
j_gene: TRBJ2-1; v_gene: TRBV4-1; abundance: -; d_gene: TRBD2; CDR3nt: TGCGCCAGCAGCCAAGATAGGGCTAGCGGGGGGATCTCCTACAATGAGCAGTTCTTC; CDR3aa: CASSQDRASGGISYNEQFF
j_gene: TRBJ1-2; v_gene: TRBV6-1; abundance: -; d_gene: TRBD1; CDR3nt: TGTGCCAGCAGTCGACAGGGCAACTATGGCTACACCTTC; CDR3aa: CASSRQGNYGYTF
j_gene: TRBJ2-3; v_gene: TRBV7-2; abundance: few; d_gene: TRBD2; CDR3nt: TGTGCCAGCAGCTTAGGGCTAGCGGGGGGCACAGATACGCAGTATTTT; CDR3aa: CASSLGLAGGTDTQYF
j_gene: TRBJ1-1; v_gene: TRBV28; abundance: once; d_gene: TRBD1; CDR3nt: TGTGCCAGCAGTCGACAGGGGGAGGGCGAGGAAGCTTTCTTT; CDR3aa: CASSRQGEGEEAFF
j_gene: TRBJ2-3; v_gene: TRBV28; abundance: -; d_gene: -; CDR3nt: TGTGCCAGCATTTCGCGCGGCCGTGCTGCGGATACGCAGTATTTT; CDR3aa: CASISRGRAADTQYF
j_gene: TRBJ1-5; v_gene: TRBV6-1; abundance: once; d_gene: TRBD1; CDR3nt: TGTGCCAGCATTGAAATAGGACAGGCCCTAACGAGTCCCCAGCATTTT; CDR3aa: CASIEIGQALTSPQHF
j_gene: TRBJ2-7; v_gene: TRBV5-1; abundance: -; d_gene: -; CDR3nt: TGCGCCAGCAGCCGCGGGGCGGACGAGCAGTACTTC; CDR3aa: CASSRGADEQYF